This T cell receptor beta chain was sequenced during a study of T cells in women clearing cervical HPV infection. Study-level information: Controls gave blood once infection was undetectable; cases at lesion identification. Study-wide points: A classifier using richness and V gene abundances reached an AUC of 0.83.

The repertoire was sequenced with immunoSEQ multiplex PCR; TCRdb's copy has only in-frame clones and lacks some. Its table lists under 45,000 clones. With 3 bases clipped from V and 7 bases from J, the junction kept 7 bases outside the gene matches. The CDR3 extends over 15 amino acids. The germline V gene encodes CDR1 LNHDA and CDR2 SQIVND (reference sequence). To note about this clone: Its antigen is not known. Read coverage stops 3 residues before the CDR3 terminus; the germline J gene supplies the remainder.

This rearrangement joins TRBV19 to TRBJ2-1; TRBD1 matches at 9 bases. The source is a woman aged 18-69 years with a cervical HPV16 infection that either progressed to CIN3+ or cleared (not recorded which). The sample comprised blood buffy coat. Partial CDR3 DNA: TGTGCCAGTAGTATTCAGGGACAGGGTAGAAATGAG. It yields the protein CASSIQGQGRNE. In full, the CDR3 reads CASSIQGQGRNEQFF.